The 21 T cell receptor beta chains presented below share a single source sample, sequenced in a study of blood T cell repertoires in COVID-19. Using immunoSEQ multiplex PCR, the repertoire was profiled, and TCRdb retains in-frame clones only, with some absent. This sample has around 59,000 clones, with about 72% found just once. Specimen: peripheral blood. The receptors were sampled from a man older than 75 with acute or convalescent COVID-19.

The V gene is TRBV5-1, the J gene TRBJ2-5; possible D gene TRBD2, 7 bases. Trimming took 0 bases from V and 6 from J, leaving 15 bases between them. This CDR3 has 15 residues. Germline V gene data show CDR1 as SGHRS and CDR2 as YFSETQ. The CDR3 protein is CASSLGGGAGKTQYF. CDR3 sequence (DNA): TGCGCCAGCAGCTTGGGTGGGGGGGCCGGAAAGACCCAGTACTTC.

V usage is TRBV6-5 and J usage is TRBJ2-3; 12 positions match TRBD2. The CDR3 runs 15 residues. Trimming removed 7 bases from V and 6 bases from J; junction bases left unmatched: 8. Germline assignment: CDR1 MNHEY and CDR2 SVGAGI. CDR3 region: CASIPLGTSGDTQYF. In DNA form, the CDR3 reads TGTGCCAGCATCCCCTTGGGGACTAGCGGGGATACGCAGTATTTT.

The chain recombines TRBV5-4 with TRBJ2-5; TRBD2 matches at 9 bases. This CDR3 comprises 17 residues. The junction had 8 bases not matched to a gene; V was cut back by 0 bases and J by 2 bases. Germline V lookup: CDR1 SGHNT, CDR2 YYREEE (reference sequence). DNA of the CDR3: TGTGCCAGCAGCTTGGGTATTAGCGGGGGCTCTCAAGAGACCCAGTACTTC. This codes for CASSLGISGGSQETQYF.

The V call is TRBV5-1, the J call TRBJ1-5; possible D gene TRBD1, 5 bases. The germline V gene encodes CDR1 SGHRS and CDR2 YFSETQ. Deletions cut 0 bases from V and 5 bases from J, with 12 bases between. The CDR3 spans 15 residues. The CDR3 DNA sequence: TGCGCCAGCAGCTTGGTTCCAGGGCAATATCAGCCCCAGCATTTT. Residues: CASSLVPGQYQPQHF. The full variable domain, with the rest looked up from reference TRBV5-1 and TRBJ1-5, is KAGVTQTPRYLIKTRGQQVTLSCSPISGHRSVSWYQQTPGQGLQFLFEYFSETQRNKGNFPGRFSGRQFSNSRSEMNVSTLELGDSALYLCASSLVPGQYQPQHFGDGTRLSIL.

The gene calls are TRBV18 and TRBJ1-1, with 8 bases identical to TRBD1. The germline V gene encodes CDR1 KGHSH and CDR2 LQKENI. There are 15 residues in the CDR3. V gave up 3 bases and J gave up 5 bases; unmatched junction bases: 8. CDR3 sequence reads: CASSPRTGQGTEAFF. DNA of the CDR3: TGTGCCAGCTCACCGAGGACAGGGCAAGGGACTGAAGCTTTCTTT.

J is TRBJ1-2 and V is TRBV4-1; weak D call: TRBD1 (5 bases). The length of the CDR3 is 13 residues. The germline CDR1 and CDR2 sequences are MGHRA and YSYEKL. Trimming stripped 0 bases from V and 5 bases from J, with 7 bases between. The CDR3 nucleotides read TGCGCCAGCAGCCAAGACAGGGAATATGGCTACACCTTC. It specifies CASSQDREYGYTF.

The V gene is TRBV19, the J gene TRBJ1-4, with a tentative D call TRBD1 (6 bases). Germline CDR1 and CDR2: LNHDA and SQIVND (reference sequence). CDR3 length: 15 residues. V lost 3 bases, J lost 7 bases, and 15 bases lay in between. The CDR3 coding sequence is TGTGCCAGTAGTATCCGGGGGGGCTTAGTTGAAAAACTGTTTTTT. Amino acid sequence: CASSIRGGLVEKLFF.

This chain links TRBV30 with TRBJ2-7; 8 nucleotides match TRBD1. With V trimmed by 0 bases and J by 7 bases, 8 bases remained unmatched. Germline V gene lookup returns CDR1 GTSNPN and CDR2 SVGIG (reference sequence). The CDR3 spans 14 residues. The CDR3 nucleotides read TGTGCCTGGAGTGTTGGGTACAGGGGGGCTGAGCAGTACTTC. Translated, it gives CAWSVGYRGAEQYF.

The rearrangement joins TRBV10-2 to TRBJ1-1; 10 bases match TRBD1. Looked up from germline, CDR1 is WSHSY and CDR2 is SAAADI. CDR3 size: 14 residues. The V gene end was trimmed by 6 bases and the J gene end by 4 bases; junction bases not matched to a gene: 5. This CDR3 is CASRGTGELTEAFF. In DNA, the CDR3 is TGCGCCAGCAGGGGGACAGGGGAGCTCACTGAAGCTTTCTTT.

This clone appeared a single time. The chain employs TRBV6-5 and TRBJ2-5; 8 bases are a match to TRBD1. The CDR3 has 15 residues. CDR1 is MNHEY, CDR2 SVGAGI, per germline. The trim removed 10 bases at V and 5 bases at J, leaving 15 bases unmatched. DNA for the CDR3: TGTGCCACTCGGTGGGGACAGGTCGTCGGGGAGACCCAGTACTTC. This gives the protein CATRWGQVVGETQYF.

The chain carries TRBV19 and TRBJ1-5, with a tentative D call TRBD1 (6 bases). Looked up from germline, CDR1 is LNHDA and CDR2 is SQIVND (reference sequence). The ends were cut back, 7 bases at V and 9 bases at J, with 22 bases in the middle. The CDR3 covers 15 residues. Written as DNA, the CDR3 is TGTGCCAGTACGAGCCCGGGACAAGGAATTTGGCCCCAGCATTTT. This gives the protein CASTSPGQGIWPQHF.

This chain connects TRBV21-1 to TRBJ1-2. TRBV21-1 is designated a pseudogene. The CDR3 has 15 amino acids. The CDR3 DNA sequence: TGTGCCAGCAGCAAAGGTTTGCGGGGTAACTATGGCTACACCTTC. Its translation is CASSKGLRGNYGYTF.

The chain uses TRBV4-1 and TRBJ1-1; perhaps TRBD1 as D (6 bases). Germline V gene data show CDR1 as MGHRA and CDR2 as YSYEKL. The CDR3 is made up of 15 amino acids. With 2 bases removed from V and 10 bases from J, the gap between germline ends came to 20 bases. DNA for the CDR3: TGCGCCAGCAGCCAATCCCAAACAGGGTTCTCTGGAGCTTTCTTT. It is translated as CASSQSQTGFSGAFF.

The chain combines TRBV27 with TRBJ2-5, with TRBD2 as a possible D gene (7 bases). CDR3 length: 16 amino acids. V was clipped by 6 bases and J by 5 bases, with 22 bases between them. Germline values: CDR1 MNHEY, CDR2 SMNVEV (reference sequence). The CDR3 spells CASRLGGGGRMETQYF. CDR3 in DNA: TGTGCCAGCAGGTTGGGTGGGGGGGGGCGAATGGAGACCCAGTACTTC.

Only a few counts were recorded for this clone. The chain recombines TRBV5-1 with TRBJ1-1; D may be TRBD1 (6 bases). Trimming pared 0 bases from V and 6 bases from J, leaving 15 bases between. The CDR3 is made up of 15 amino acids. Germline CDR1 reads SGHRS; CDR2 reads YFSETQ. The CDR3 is CASSLAGGGAAEAFF. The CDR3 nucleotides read TGCGCCAGCAGCTTGGCAGGCGGGGGGGCCGCTGAAGCTTTCTTT.

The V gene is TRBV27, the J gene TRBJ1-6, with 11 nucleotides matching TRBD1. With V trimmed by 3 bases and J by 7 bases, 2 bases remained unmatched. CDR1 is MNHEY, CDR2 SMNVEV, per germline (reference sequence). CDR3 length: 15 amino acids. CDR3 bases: TGTGCCAGCAGTTTGTGGACAGGGGGCAATTCACCCCTCCACTTT. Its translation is CASSLWTGGNSPLHF.

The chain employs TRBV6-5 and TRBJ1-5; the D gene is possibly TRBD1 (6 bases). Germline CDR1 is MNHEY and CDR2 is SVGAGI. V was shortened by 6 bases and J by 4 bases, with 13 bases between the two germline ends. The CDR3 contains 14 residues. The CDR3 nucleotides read TGTGCCAGCAGCCGACAGGACGGGAATCAGCCCCAGCATTTT. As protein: CASSRQDGNQPQHF.

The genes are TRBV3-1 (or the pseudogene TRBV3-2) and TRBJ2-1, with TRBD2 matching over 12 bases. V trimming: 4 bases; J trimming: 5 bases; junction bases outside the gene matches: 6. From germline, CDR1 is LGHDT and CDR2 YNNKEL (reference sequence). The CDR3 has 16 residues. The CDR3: CASSPRLAGADNEQFF. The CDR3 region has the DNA TGTGCCAGCAGCCCCCGACTAGCGGGGGCTGACAATGAGCAGTTCTTC.

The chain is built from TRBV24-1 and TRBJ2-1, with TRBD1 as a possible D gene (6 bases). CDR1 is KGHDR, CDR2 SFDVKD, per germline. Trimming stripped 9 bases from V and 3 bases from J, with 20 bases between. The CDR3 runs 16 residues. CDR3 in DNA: TGTGCCACCGGATCGTCTTTGGGGGCCAACTACAATGAGCAGTTCTTC. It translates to CATGSSLGANYNEQFF.

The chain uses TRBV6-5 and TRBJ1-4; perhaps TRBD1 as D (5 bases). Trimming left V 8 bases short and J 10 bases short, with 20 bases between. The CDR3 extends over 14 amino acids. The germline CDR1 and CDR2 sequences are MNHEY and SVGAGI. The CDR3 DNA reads TGTGCCAGCGAAACCGGGCCCCAGGGCGGAAAACTGTTTTTT. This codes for CASETGPQGGKLFF.

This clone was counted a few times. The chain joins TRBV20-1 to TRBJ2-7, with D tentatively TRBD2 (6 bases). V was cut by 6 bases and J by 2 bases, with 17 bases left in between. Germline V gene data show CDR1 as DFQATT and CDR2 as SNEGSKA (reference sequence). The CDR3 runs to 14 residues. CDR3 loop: CSASPIERAYEQYF. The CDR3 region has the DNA TGCAGTGCCAGTCCGATTGAGCGGGCCTACGAGCAGTACTTC.